Listed here are 22 T cell receptor beta chains from one sample, sequenced in a study of cytomegalovirus exposure and HLA in healthy donors. PCR amplification relied on 60 Vbeta primers (plus 13 Jbeta primers). Only in-frame clones appear in the TCRdb table, and some are missing; sequencing was by immunoSEQ multiplex PCR. The sample yields about 190,000 clones, roughly four fifths seen once. Sequences were obtained from PBMCs. The receptors were gathered from a woman between 25 and 40 years old in good health and CMV-seropositive.

Concerning this clone: One end of the junction is discordant with germline, which a read error may explain. The same CDR3 can be traced to other DNA sequences in this sample. The chain links TRBV14 to TRBJ2-7; D unresolved. The CDR3 has 13 residues. CDR1 and CDR2 (germline): SGHDN, FVKESK. The CDR3 region is CASSQDLSYEQYF. CDR3 nucleotides: TGCGCCAGCAGCCAAGATCTCAGCTACGAGCAGTACTTC.

This chain joins TRBV5-8 and TRBJ1-1; D unclear. CDR1 is SGHTS and CDR2 is YDEGEE in the germline V gene. The CDR3 is 13 residues long. V gave up 0 bases and J gave up 1 base, with 4 bases separating them. Here the CDR3 DNA reads TGTGCCAGCAGCTTGGTTAGGAACACTGAAGCTTTCTTT. Translating gives CASSLVRNTEAFF. The variable domain in full, with the rest retrieved from reference TRBV5-8 and TRBJ1-1, is EAGVTQSPTHLIKTRGQQATLRCSPISGHTSVYWYQQALGLGLQFLLWYDEGEERNRGNFPPRFSGRQFPNYSSELNVNALELEDSALYLCASSLVRNTEAFFGQGTRLTVV.

The rearrangement links TRBV19 to TRBJ2-1; 10 nucleotides align to TRBD2. The ends lost 6 bases at V and 7 bases at J; junction bases unmatched: 12. The CDR3 sequence is 16 residues long. Germline CDR1 LNHDA, CDR2 SQIVND (reference sequence). CDR3 residues: CASRTAGLAGANEQFF. The CDR3 region has the DNA TGTGCCAGTAGAACTGCCGGGCTAGCGGGAGCAAATGAGCAGTTCTTC.

This chain connects TRBV6-1 to TRBJ2-1; 9 bases align to TRBD2. The V segment lost 4 bases and the J segment 4 bases; nucleotides outside the gene matches: 8. Per the germline V gene, CDR1 is MNHNS and CDR2 is SASEGT. This CDR3 has 16 amino acids. CDR3 DNA: TGTGCCAGCAGTGGGCGGGATAGCGGGAGTTACAATGAGCAGTTCTTC. Amino acids: CASSGRDSGSYNEQFF.

This clone came up a few times. V gene TRBV27 combines with J gene TRBJ2-1; 12 bases are a match to TRBD2. The junction had 10 bases not matched to a gene; V was cut back by 5 bases and J by 5 bases. This CDR3 has 17 amino acids. The V gene's germline CDR1 is MNHEY and CDR2 SMNVEV (reference sequence). The CDR3 here is CASSAARLAGANNEQFF. CDR3 DNA: TGTGCCAGCAGTGCCGCAAGACTAGCGGGAGCTAACAATGAGCAGTTCTTC.

The chain recombines TRBV10-1 with TRBJ1-6, with 7 bases lining up with TRBD1. V lost 7 bases, J lost 10 bases, and 7 bases stayed unmatched. Germline CDR1 WNHNN, CDR2 SYGVQD (reference sequence). The CDR3 contains 13 residues. CDR3 amino acids: CASNYRGGSPLHF. CDR3 DNA: TGCGCCAGCAACTACAGGGGAGGCTCACCCCTCCACTTT.

The chain couples TRBV6-6 to TRBJ2-5; D unclear. This CDR3 is built from 14 residues. The germline gives CDR1 MNHNY, CDR2 SVGAGI (reference sequence). With 0 bases removed from V and 3 bases from J, the gap between germline ends came to 8 bases. CDR3 in amino acids: CASSYSGREETQYF. The DNA for the CDR3 is TGTGCCAGCAGTTACTCGGGCAGAGAAGAGACCCAGTACTTC.

The chain carries TRBV5-1 and TRBJ2-3; the D is unclear. Trimming shortened V by 4 bases and J by 0 bases, and 12 bases separated the two germline ends. Germline CDR1 SGHRS, CDR2 YFSETQ. CDR3 length equals 15 residues. CDR3 DNA: TGCGCCAGCAGCCTTAGCAGTGCTAGCACAGATACGCAGTATTTT. Protein: CASSLSSASTDTQYF.

The chain uses TRBV7-8 and TRBJ2-1; D is unclear. V dropped 5 bases and J dropped 12 bases, with 11 bases sitting between them. The CDR3 has 11 residues. The V gene's germline CDR1 is SGHVS and CDR2 FQNEAQ. The CDR3 sequence: CASSTVGWQFF. The CDR3 DNA follows: TGTGCCAGCAGCACCGTCGGTTGGCAGTTCTTC. The full variable domain, completed using reference TRBV7-8 and TRBJ2-1, is GAGVSQSPRYKVAKRGQDVALRCDPISGHVSLFWYQQALGQGPEFLTYFQNEAQLDKSGLPSDRFFAERPEGSVSTLKIQRTQQEDSAVYLCASSTVGWQFFGPGTRLTVL.

Here the CDR3 reads CASSSGVNKFF. CDR3 nucleotides: TGTGCCAGCAGTTCCGGGGTTAATAAGTTCTTC. The rearrangement joins TRBV28 to TRBJ2-1; tentative D call: TRBD2 (5 bases). The V and J ends lost 4 bases and 14 bases respectively, with 12 bases between them. CDR3 size: 11 residues. CDR1 MDHEN and CDR2 SYDVKM come from the germline V gene.

The rearrangement links TRBV5-1 to TRBJ2-3; 7 bases agree with TRBD2. The CDR3 consists of 15 residues. V shed 4 bases and J 1 base; nucleotides not matched to a gene: 6. The germline V gene encodes CDR1 SGHRS and CDR2 YFSETQ. CDR3 DNA sequence: TGCGCCAGCAGCCCGAAAAGCGGGGGCACAGATACGCAGTATTTT. Its protein is CASSPKSGGTDTQYF.

This rearrangement joins TRBV18 to TRBJ1-1; D is perhaps TRBD1 (6 bases). The CDR3 runs 15 residues. In germline, CDR1 is KGHSH, CDR2 LQKENI. V dropped 3 bases and J dropped 0 bases, with 11 bases sitting between them. This CDR3 is CASSPAGALNTEAFF. CDR3 sequence (DNA): TGTGCCAGCTCACCGGCAGGGGCCTTGAACACTGAAGCTTTCTTT. Full variable domain (rest looked up from reference TRBV18 and TRBJ1-1): NAGVMQNPRHLVRRRGQEARLRCSPMKGHSHVYWYRQLPEEGLKFMVYLQKENIIDESGMPKERFSAEFPKEGPSILRIQQVVRGDSAAYFCASSPAGALNTEAFFGQGTRLTVV.

With respect to this clone: A junction end diverges from the germline sequence, so it may reflect a read error. The genes are TRBV7-7 and TRBJ2-5, with D possibly matching TRBD1 (6 bases). The germline gives CDR1 SSHAT, CDR2 FNYEAQ (reference sequence). The CDR3 extends over 14 amino acids. The CDR3 sequence is CASSTGQYQETQYF. CDR3 DNA sequence: TGTGCTAGCAGCACAGGACAGTACCAAGAGACCCAGTACTTC.

CDR3 DNA: TGTGCCAGCAGTGAATTCGGGCAGGGGGCGCGAGGGGCCAACGTCCTGACTTTC. This encodes CASSEFGQGARGANVLTF. The chain carries TRBV25-1 and TRBJ2-6; TRBD1 matches at 8 bases. With V trimmed by 1 base and J by 4 bases, 9 bases remained unmatched. CDR3 length: 18 residues. Germline assignment: CDR1 MGHDK and CDR2 SYGVNS.

This chain joins TRBV7-2 and TRBJ2-7; D is perhaps TRBD1 (5 bases). Germline V gives CDR1 SGHTA, CDR2 FQGNSA. The CDR3 loop spans 13 amino acids. Trimming removed 6 bases at V and 5 bases at J, with 14 bases between. The CDR3 spells CASSLYDSHEQYF. The CDR3 DNA reads TGTGCCAGCAGTCTCTACGACAGCCACGAGCAGTACTTC. Full variable domain (missing parts from reference TRBV7-2 and TRBJ2-7): GAGVSQSPSNKVTEKGKDVELRCDPISGHTALYWYRQSLGQGLEFLIYFQGNSAPDKSGLPSDRFSAERTGGSVSTLTIQRTQQEDSAVYLCASSLYDSHEQYFGPGTRLTVT.

The CDR3 nucleotides are TGTGCCAGCAGTCTGGGGCAGACTAGCACAGATACGCAGTATTTT. This encodes CASSLGQTSTDTQYF. The V call is TRBV28, the J call TRBJ2-3; tentative D call: TRBD1 (5 bases). CDR1 is MDHEN, CDR2 SYDVKM, per germline. Deletions cut 5 bases from V and 0 bases from J, with 12 bases between. The CDR3 is 15 amino acids.

V gene TRBV28 combines with J gene TRBJ1-1; 8 bases agree with TRBD1. Germline V gene data show CDR1 as MDHEN and CDR2 as SYDVKM. The V gene end was trimmed by 5 bases and the J gene end by 0 bases; junction bases not matched to a gene: 8. CDR3 length equals 16 residues. As DNA, the CDR3 is TGTGCCAGCAGTCCTACACTGGGACAGGTGAACACTGAAGCTTTCTTT. Translated, it gives CASSPTLGQVNTEAFF.

This clone has a handful of counts. The gene calls are TRBV28 and TRBJ2-7; TRBD1 matches at 8 bases. Germline CDR1 and CDR2: MDHEN and SYDVKM. The V gene end was trimmed by 5 bases and the J gene end by 3 bases; junction bases not matched to a gene: 3. The CDR3 is 13 amino acids. The CDR3 sequence is CASSPGQGYEQYF. Here the CDR3 DNA reads TGTGCCAGCAGTCCAGGACAGGGCTACGAGCAGTACTTC.

V usage is TRBV10-3 and J usage is TRBJ2-2, with 7 bases matching TRBD1. Germline V gene sequence: CDR1 ENHRY, CDR2 SYGVKD. V shed 6 bases and J 5 bases; nucleotides not matched to a gene: 9. The CDR3 contains 15 residues. CDR3 DNA: TGTGCCATCAGCCGACAGGGTCCAGGAACCGGGGAGCTGTTTTTT. Encoded protein: CAISRQGPGTGELFF.

This sequence joins TRBV6-7 and TRBJ1-1, with a tentative D call TRBD1 (6 bases). TRBV6-7 is an ORF, and what it does is uncertain. There are 15 residues in the CDR3. Between the trimmed V and J ends, which lost 2 bases and 5 bases, there was a span of 15 bases. In DNA form, the CDR3 reads TGTGCCAGCAGTTACCTTCTACAGGGTGCGACTGAAGCTTTCTTT. This codes for CASSYLLQGATEAFF.

The V call is TRBV4-2, the J call TRBJ1-4, with 9 nucleotides matching TRBD1. Germline CDR1 is LGHNA and CDR2 is YNFKEQ. The V segment lost 4 bases and the J segment 5 bases; nucleotides outside the gene matches: 11. This CDR3 contains 17 residues. The CDR3 region is CASSRGGQGSSNEKLFF. The CDR3 DNA reads TGTGCCAGCAGCCGGGGGGGACAGGGAAGCTCAAATGAAAAACTGTTTTTT.

The chain uses TRBV6-1 and TRBJ2-5, with 8 bases identical to TRBD2. This CDR3 contains 13 residues. Germline assignment: CDR1 MNHNS and CDR2 SASEGT. V lost 7 bases and J lost 2; bases outside the gene matches: 3. The CDR3 coding sequence is TGTGCCAGCAACAAGCGGGAGCAAGAGACCCAGTACTTC. Translating gives CASNKREQETQYF.